What follows are 12 T cell receptor beta chains derived from one specimen sequenced in a study of STAT3 mutations in large granular lymphocyte leukemia. For these TCRs, the target antigens are not known. Study-level findings and limits: Every T-cell large granular lymphocyte leukemia patient had at least one immunodominant TCR beta clonotype.

TCRdb's table, derived via immunoSEQ multiplex PCR, lists solely in-frame clones and lacks some. The sample has over 10,000 clones; over 70% are singletons. The sequencing sample was made of peripheral blood mononuclear cells. These receptors originate from a man in his sixties with T-cell large granular lymphocyte leukemia. Some clones in this sample may be carry-over from other donors' samples.

This clone was observed a handful of times. The CDR3 DNA sequence: TGTGCCATCAGTGAGGGCAAGGGCTATGGCTACACCTTC. Translating gives CAISEGKGYGYTF. The rearrangement links TRBV10-3 to TRBJ1-2; D gene ambiguous. Germline V gene sequence: CDR1 ENHRY, CDR2 SYGVKD. The CDR3 is made up of 13 amino acids. Between the trimmed V and J ends, which lost 2 bases and 4 bases, there was a span of 8 bases.

The chain uses TRBV10-2 and TRBJ2-6, with D possibly being TRBD1 (5 bases). V lost 6 bases and J 2 bases, leaving 8 bases between the germline ends. The CDR3 spans 14 residues. Germline V gives CDR1 WSHSY, CDR2 SAAADI. The CDR3 is CASRLGAGANVLTF. The CDR3 nucleotides are TGCGCCAGCAGGTTAGGGGCTGGGGCCAACGTCCTGACTTTC.

This clone appeared once. This rearrangement joins TRBV6-1 to TRBJ2-7; 7 bases are a match to TRBD2. The V and J ends lost 4 bases and 2 bases, in that order; junction bases with no gene match: 5. This CDR3 spans 14 amino acids. Germline CDR1 reads MNHNS; CDR2 reads SASEGT. Written as DNA, the CDR3 is TGTGCCAGCAGTGGAAAAGGACTAGCCTACGAGCAGTACTTC. Residues: CASSGKGLAYEQYF.

This clone has only a few counts. J is TRBJ2-7 and V is TRBV6-5; D not resolved. This CDR3 has 13 amino acids. Germline assignment: CDR1 MNHEY and CDR2 SVGAGI. V lost 2 bases and J lost 5, with 10 bases in between. The CDR3 loop is CASSYTDWDEQYF. The CDR3 DNA sequence: TGTGCCAGCAGTTACACAGATTGGGACGAGCAGTACTTC.

This rearrangement joins TRBV5-4 to TRBJ2-3; the D gene is possibly TRBD2 (5 bases). V shed 10 bases and J shed 1 base, with 16 bases lying between them. The germline V gene has CDR1 SGHNT and CDR2 YYREEE (reference sequence). The CDR3 is 14 residues long. The CDR3 DNA reads as TGTGCCGGAACCGGGATTGACCGCACAGATACGCAGTATTTT. Amino acid sequence: CAGTGIDRTDTQYF.

The table lists this clone with a few counts. This chain joins TRBV4-1 and TRBJ2-2, with D uncertain. Germline V gives CDR1 MGHRA, CDR2 YSYEKL. CDR3 length: 15 amino acids. The germline V and J ends were trimmed by 0 bases and 4 bases, with 9 bases remaining between them. CDR3 DNA: TGCGCCAGCAGCCAAGAACCGCTAGGCACCGGGGAGCTGTTTTTT. Protein sequence: CASSQEPLGTGELFF.

The chain combines TRBV1 with TRBJ1-1. TRBV1 is recorded as a pseudogene. This CDR3 region has 20 residues. The CDR3 nucleotides are TGCACCAGCAGCCAAACCAACGCCCTCCGAATATTAATGCTCGACACTGAAGCTTTCTTT. It encodes CTSSQTNALRILMLDTEAFF.

This chain uses TRBV28 with TRBJ1-3; 7 bases map to TRBD1. V dropped 4 bases and J dropped 2; count of bases not matched to a gene: 17. Germline V CDR1 and CDR2: MDHEN, SYDVKM. This CDR3 spans 19 amino acids. CDR3 loop: CASSSYWRQTGSAGNTIYF. The CDR3 DNA reads as TGTGCCAGCAGTTCTTACTGGCGCCAGACAGGGTCGGCTGGAAACACCATATATTTT. The variable domain in full, completed from reference TRBV28 and TRBJ1-3, reads DVKVTQSSRYLVKRTGEKVFLECVQDMDHENMFWYRQDPGLGLRLIYFSYDVKMKEKGDIPEGYSVSREKKERFSLILESASTNQTSMYLCASSSYWRQTGSAGNTIYFGEGSWLTVV.

Only one count was recorded for this clone. The J gene is TRBJ2-7, the V gene TRBV6-1; D is perhaps TRBD2 (6 bases). CDR3 length: 15 residues. Trimming removed 6 bases from V and 0 bases from J, with 15 bases in between. The V gene's germline CDR1 is MNHNS and CDR2 SASEGT. The CDR3 DNA follows: TGTGCCAGCAGCCCCGGGGGTACCAGCTCCTACGAGCAGTACTTC. Translated, it gives CASSPGGTSSYEQYF.

The rearrangement uses TRBV4-2 and TRBJ1-5; no clear D gene. The CDR3 is made up of 16 amino acids. Germline assignment: CDR1 LGHNA and CDR2 YNFKEQ. V was cut by 1 base and J by 1 base, with 11 bases left in between. As DNA, the CDR3 is TGTGCCAGCAGCCAAGTAACGGGAAGGAGCAATCAGCCCCAGCATTTT. This encodes CASSQVTGRSNQPQHF.

J is TRBJ2-1 and V is TRBV5-4; TRBD2 aligns across 8 bases. In germline, CDR1 is SGHNT, CDR2 YYREEE (reference sequence). With V trimmed by 4 bases and J by 6 bases, 12 bases remained unmatched. This CDR3 has 16 residues. The CDR3 DNA sequence: TGTGCCAGCAGCAGAACCGGGACTAGGAGGTCCAATGAGCAGTTCTTC. Amino acids: CASSRTGTRRSNEQFF.

The chain employs TRBV2 and TRBJ2-7; D uncertain. The CDR3 spans 12 residues. Germline V CDR1 and CDR2: SNHLY, FYNNEI. V was trimmed by 5 bases and J by 4 bases, leaving 9 bases between them. CDR3 in amino acids: CASSYSEYEQYF. CDR3 sequence (DNA): TGTGCCAGCAGTTACTCGGAATACGAGCAGTACTTC. The full variable domain, in which reference TRBV2 and TRBJ2-7 provide the parts outside the CDR3, is EPEVTQTPSHQVTQMGQEVILRCVPISNHLYFYWYRQILGQKVEFLVSFYNNEISEKSEIFDDQFSVERPDGSNFTLKIRSTKLEDSAMYFCASSYSEYEQYFGPGTRLTVT.